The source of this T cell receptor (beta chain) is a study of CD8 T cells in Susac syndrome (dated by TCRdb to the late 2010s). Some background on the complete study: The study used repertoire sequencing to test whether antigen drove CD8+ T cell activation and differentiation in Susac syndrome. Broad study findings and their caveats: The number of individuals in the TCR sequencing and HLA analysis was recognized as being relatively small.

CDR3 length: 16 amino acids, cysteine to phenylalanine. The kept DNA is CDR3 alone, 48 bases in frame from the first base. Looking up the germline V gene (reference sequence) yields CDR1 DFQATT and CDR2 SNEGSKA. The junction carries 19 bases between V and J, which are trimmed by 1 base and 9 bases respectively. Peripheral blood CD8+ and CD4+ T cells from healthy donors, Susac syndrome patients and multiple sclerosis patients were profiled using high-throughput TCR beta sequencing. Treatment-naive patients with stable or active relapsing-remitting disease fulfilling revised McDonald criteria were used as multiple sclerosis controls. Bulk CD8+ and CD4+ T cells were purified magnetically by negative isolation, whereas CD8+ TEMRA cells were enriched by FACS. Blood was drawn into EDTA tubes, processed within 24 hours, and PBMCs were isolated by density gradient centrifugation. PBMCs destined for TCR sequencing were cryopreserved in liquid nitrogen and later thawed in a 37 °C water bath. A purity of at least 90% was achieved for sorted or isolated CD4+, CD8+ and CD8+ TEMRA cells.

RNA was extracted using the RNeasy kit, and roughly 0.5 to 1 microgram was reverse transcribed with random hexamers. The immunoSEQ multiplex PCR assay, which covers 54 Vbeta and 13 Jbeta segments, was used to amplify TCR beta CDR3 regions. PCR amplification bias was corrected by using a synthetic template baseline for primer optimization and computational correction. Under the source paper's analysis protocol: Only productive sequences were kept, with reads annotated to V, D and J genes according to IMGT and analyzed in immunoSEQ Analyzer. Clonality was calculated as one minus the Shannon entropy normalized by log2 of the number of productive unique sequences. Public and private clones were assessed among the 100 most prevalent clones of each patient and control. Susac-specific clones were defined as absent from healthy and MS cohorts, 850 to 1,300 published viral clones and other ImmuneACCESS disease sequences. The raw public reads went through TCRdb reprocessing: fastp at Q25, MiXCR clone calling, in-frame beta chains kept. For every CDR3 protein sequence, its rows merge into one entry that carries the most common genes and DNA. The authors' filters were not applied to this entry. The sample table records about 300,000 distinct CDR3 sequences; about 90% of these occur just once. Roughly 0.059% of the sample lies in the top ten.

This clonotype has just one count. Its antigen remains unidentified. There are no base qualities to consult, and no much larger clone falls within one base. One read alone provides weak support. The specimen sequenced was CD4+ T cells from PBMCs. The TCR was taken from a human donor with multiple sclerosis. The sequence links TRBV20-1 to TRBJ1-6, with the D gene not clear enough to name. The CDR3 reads CSARAPGRGHSSPLHF. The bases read TGCAGTGCTAGAGCCCCCGGCCGGGGTCACTCTTCACCCCTCCACTTT.